Reported below is one T cell receptor beta chain. Its antigen is currently unknown. CDR1 is DFQATT and CDR2 is SNEGSKA in the germline V gene (reference sequence). V was clipped by 3 bases and J by 7 bases; unmatched bases: 13. The CDR3 has 15 amino acids. This record comes from a study of blood T cells in healthy people across ages. Overall study results and limits: Long-lived and aged donors differed, with more naive CD4+ cells and higher diversity in the long-lived.

A J-beta primer mix and a sample-barcoded 5' primer were used in a second PCR of about 7 to 12 cycles. Via MiXCR, TCRdb re-called the 5' RACE reads, giving one row per CDR3 protein. The table records hundreds of thousands of distinct CDR3 sequences, roughly 21% of them present only once. The chain links TRBV20-1 to TRBJ2-7; TRBD1 matches at 9 bases. This clonotype originated in a man aged 70-80 years in good health. Sequencing was carried out using blood. CDR3 sequence: CSARTGTGISTEQYF. CDR3 bases: TGCAGTGCTAGGACCGGGACAGGGATCTCTACGGAGCAGTACTTC.